These 31 T cell receptor beta chains originate from one sample sequenced in a study of blood T cell repertoires in COVID-19 (dated by TCRdb to 2020 to 2022). Library prep was done by the immunoSEQ multiplex PCR assay. TCRdb stores this immuneACCESS table with in-frame sequences only. Part of the clones is absent; in the studies checked, under half of the shortfall reflects unresolved V genes, and no reason is known for the rest. The sample yields 21,000 or so clones; roughly 89% were counted once. Jointly, the top ten make up about 20% of the sample. The sequencing sample was made of peripheral blood. The receptors originated from a man in his sixties or seventies with active COVID-19.

V gene TRBV3-1 (or the pseudogene TRBV3-2) combines with J gene TRBJ1-3, with D maybe TRBD1 (6 bases). Trimming removed 5 bases from V and 2 bases from J, with 10 bases in between. This CDR3 region has 14 residues. Germline V CDR1 and CDR2: LGHDT, YNNKEL (reference sequence). The CDR3 sequence is CASSFGQTGNTIYF. The DNA of the CDR3 is TGTGCCAGCAGCTTCGGACAGACTGGAAACACCATATATTTT.

The chain recombines TRBV19 with TRBJ2-6; D gene ambiguous. Germline V gene sequence: CDR1 LNHDA, CDR2 SQIVND (reference sequence). Trimming took 6 bases from V and 1 from J, leaving 10 bases between them. This CDR3 is 15 amino acids long. The CDR3 reads CASRLTRSGANVLTF. The CDR3 DNA reads as TGTGCCAGTAGGTTGACAAGGTCTGGGGCCAACGTCCTGACTTTC.

V usage is TRBV3-1 (or the pseudogene TRBV3-2) and J usage is TRBJ1-6; 9 bases line up with TRBD1. CDR3 length: 15 residues. CDR1 is LGHDT and CDR2 is YNNKEL in the germline V gene (reference sequence). V lost 2 bases and J lost 6; bases outside the gene matches: 2. This CDR3 is CASSQQGQGNSPLHF. The CDR3 DNA follows: TGTGCCAGCAGCCAACAGGGACAGGGTAATTCACCCCTCCACTTT.

J is TRBJ2-1 and V is TRBV2; D is possibly TRBD1 (6 bases). V lost 3 bases and J lost 0, with 15 bases in between. The V gene's germline CDR1 is SNHLY and CDR2 FYNNEI. This CDR3 is 17 amino acids long. Here the CDR3 reads CASSDPTGMSSYNEQFF. The CDR3 nucleotides read TGTGCCAGCAGTGACCCAACAGGGATGAGCTCCTACAATGAGCAGTTCTTC.

CDR3 sequence: CASSREQGTLSYGYTF. The CDR3 bases are TGTGCCAGCAGCCGAGAACAGGGCACCCTCTCATATGGCTACACCTTC. V gene TRBV28 combines with J gene TRBJ1-2, with TRBD1 as a possible D gene (6 bases). This CDR3 is 16 amino acids long. The germline V and J ends were trimmed by 6 bases and 5 bases, with 22 bases remaining between them. Germline V gives CDR1 MDHEN, CDR2 SYDVKM.

The gene calls are TRBV29-1 and TRBJ2-5; D might be TRBD2 (5 bases). The length of the CDR3 is 11 residues. Germline assignment: CDR1 SQVTM and CDR2 ANQGSEA. V lost 6 bases, J lost 5 bases, and 10 bases lay in between. The CDR3 DNA sequence: TGCAGCGTACGGGGTGAGGAGACCCAGTACTTC. Translated, it gives CSVRGEETQYF.

In its sample, this clone was seen a few times. The CDR3 DNA is TGTGCCAGTAGTAGGTCAGGGAACTGGCCCGGGGAGCTGTTTTTT. Residues: CASSRSGNWPGELFF. The V and J genes are TRBV19 and TRBJ2-2, with D maybe TRBD1 (5 bases). Trimming cost V 4 bases and J 6 bases, with 15 bases left between them. The CDR3 totals 15 residues. Germline V gene data show CDR1 as LNHDA and CDR2 as SQIVND (reference sequence).

J is TRBJ2-2 and V is TRBV2; possibly TRBD2 for D (6 bases). The CDR3 consists of 14 residues. V was shortened by 6 bases and J by 2 bases, with 10 bases between the two germline ends. CDR1 and CDR2 (germline): SNHLY, FYNNEI. In DNA, the CDR3 is TGTGCCAGCAGCCCTAGCGTAAACACCGGGGAGCTGTTTTTT. Residues: CASSPSVNTGELFF. The whole variable domain, remainder taken from reference TRBV2 and TRBJ2-2, is EPEVTQTPSHQVTQMGQEVILRCVPISNHLYFYWYRQILGQKVEFLVSFYNNEISEKSEIFDDQFSVERPDGSNFTLKIRSTKLEDSAMYFCASSPSVNTGELFFGEGSRLTVL.

This chain connects TRBV5-1 to TRBJ1-1, with a possible D match to TRBD1 (6 bases). The germline V and J ends were trimmed by 3 bases and 3 bases, with 9 bases remaining between them. The germline CDR1 and CDR2 sequences are SGHRS and YFSETQ. CDR3 length: 13 residues. This chain's CDR3 is CASSSQGHTEAFF. The DNA of the CDR3 is TGCGCCAGCAGCTCCCAGGGGCACACTGAAGCTTTCTTT.

The V gene is TRBV7-6, the J gene TRBJ2-7; 13 bases line up with TRBD2. Per germline, CDR1 SGHVS and CDR2 FNYEAQ. Trimming took 3 bases from V and 0 from J; bases not matched to a gene: 5. The CDR3 length is 17 residues. The CDR3 sequence is CASSLGTSGESSYEQYF. In DNA, the CDR3 is TGTGCCAGCAGCTTGGGGACTAGCGGGGAGAGCTCCTACGAGCAGTACTTC.

This clone was seen more than once but under ten times. The J gene is TRBJ2-7, the V gene TRBV12-5; 10 bases fit TRBD1. This CDR3 region has 15 residues. V was pared by 5 bases and J by 6 bases, with 10 bases of the junction left unmatched. The V gene's germline CDR1 is LGHNT and CDR2 FRNRAP. The DNA for the CDR3 is TGTGCTAGTGGTGGGGACAGGGGCTACCTCTCCGAGCAGTACTTC. It is translated as CASGGDRGYLSEQYF.

This clone appeared once. The rearrangement joins TRBV19 to TRBJ2-7; maybe TRBD1 (5 bases). Germline assignment: CDR1 LNHDA and CDR2 SQIVND (reference sequence). The CDR3 runs to 12 residues. V lost 3 bases and J 11 bases, leaving 14 bases between the germline ends. CDR3 protein: CASSMGRQPEYF. The CDR3 nucleotides read TGTGCCAGTAGTATGGGTAGACAGCCAGAGTACTTC.

The CDR3 sequence is CASSPDRVKNIQYF. The CDR3 DNA reads TGTGCCAGTAGTCCGGACAGGGTTAAAAACATTCAGTACTTC. The rearrangement links TRBV19 to TRBJ2-4, with 8 bases aligning to TRBD1. The V gene's germline CDR1 is LNHDA and CDR2 SQIVND (reference sequence). The CDR3 sequence is 14 residues long. The junction had 4 bases not matched to a gene; V was cut back by 5 bases and J by 4 bases.

The gene calls are TRBV28 and TRBJ1-2; 8 positions match TRBD1. Germline CDR1 reads MDHEN; CDR2 reads SYDVKM. V shed 6 bases and J 11 bases; nucleotides not matched to a gene: 17. The length of the CDR3 is 15 residues. This chain's CDR3 is CASSPPRQGNYWYTF. Here the CDR3 DNA reads TGTGCCAGCAGCCCCCCCCGACAGGGGAACTATTGGTACACCTTC.

The rearrangement uses TRBV10-2 and TRBJ1-1, with TRBD1 identical over 8 bases. Germline trimming cut 5 bases from V and 3 bases from J; bases unmatched to any gene: 2. CDR1 and CDR2 (germline): WSHSY, SAAADI. This CDR3 has 13 residues. Here the CDR3 DNA reads TGCGCCAGCAGTACGGACAGGGACACTGAAGCTTTCTTT. Its protein is CASSTDRDTEAFF.

The chain combines TRBV7-8 with TRBJ1-2, with D unresolved. Trimming took off 5 bases at V and 4 bases at J, with 17 bases between the two ends. Germline V lookup: CDR1 SGHVS, CDR2 FQNEAQ. The CDR3 has 15 amino acids. The CDR3 protein is CASSPRPAPGYGYTF. CDR3 nucleotide sequence: TGTGCCAGCAGCCCCCGGCCGGCCCCGGGCTATGGCTACACCTTC.

The V gene is TRBV29-1, the J gene TRBJ2-7; 13 bases align to TRBD2. Trimming cost V 3 bases and J 4 bases; bases outside gene matches: 6. CDR3 size: 15 residues. CDR1 is SQVTM, CDR2 ANQGSEA, per germline. The CDR3 sequence is CSVEGGLAGDYEQYF. CDR3 nucleotide sequence: TGCAGCGTTGAGGGAGGACTAGCGGGGGATTACGAGCAGTACTTC.

J is TRBJ2-1 and V is TRBV5-4, with D possibly matching TRBD2 (6 bases). With 3 bases removed from V and 3 bases from J, the gap between germline ends came to 16 bases. The CDR3 is 16 residues long. The germline CDR1 and CDR2 sequences are SGHNT and YYREEE (reference sequence). CDR3 loop: CASSSPVGGFYNEQFF. The CDR3 region has the DNA TGTGCCAGCAGCTCACCTGTGGGAGGCTTCTACAATGAGCAGTTCTTC.

This chain's CDR3 is CARRLGGGRGTDTQYF. CDR3 nucleotide sequence: TGTGCCAGAAGGCTGGGAGGGGGAAGGGGCACAGATACGCAGTATTTT. The gene calls are TRBV5-3 and TRBJ2-3; the D gene is possibly TRBD2 (7 bases). TRBV5-3 is reported as an ORF; its role is uncertain. The V end was cut by 5 bases, the J end by 1 base, with 17 bases between. This CDR3 comprises 16 residues.

The rearrangement links TRBV18 to TRBJ2-3; TRBD2 matches at 9 bases. Germline V lookup: CDR1 KGHSH, CDR2 LQKENI. The V segment lost 1 base and the J segment 2 bases; nucleotides outside the gene matches: 4. This CDR3 has 16 residues. CDR3 in DNA: TGTGCCAGCTCACCACGGACTAGCGTCGACACAGATACGCAGTATTTT. Translation: CASSPRTSVDTDTQYF. The entire variable domain, with the rest obtained from reference TRBV18 and TRBJ2-3, is as follows: NAGVMQNPRHLVRRRGQEARLRCSPMKGHSHVYWYRQLPEEGLKFMVYLQKENIIDESGMPKERFSAEFPKEGPSILRIQQVVRGDSAAYFCASSPRTSVDTDTQYFGPGTRLTVL.

The chain joins TRBV10-1 to TRBJ2-2; no clear D. V lost 5 bases, J lost 2 bases, and 12 bases lay in between. This CDR3 contains 15 residues. The V gene's germline CDR1 is WNHNN and CDR2 SYGVQD (reference sequence). Written as DNA, the CDR3 is TGCGCCAGCAGTCCGGTGACACCTAACACCGGGGAGCTGTTTTTT. Its translation is CASSPVTPNTGELFF.

Only one count was recorded for this clone. The V and J genes are TRBV30 and TRBJ1-3; a possible D gene is TRBD1 (6 bases). The germline V gene has CDR1 GTSNPN and CDR2 SVGIG (reference sequence). The CDR3 spans 15 residues. Deletions cut 2 bases from V and 7 bases from J, with 18 bases between. CDR3 region: CAWSSGTIVVNTIYF. In DNA form, the CDR3 reads TGTGCCTGGAGTTCCGGGACAATCGTCGTCAACACCATATATTTT.

This sequence joins TRBV18 and TRBJ2-7, with 9 bases fitting TRBD2. The germline V gene encodes CDR1 KGHSH and CDR2 LQKENI. This CDR3 has 18 amino acids. V shed 2 bases and J 0 bases; nucleotides not matched to a gene: 11. In DNA form, the CDR3 reads TGTGCCAGCTCACCAGCGAGCGGGGGGCCGAGTAGCTCCTACGAGCAGTACTTC. It translates to CASSPASGGPSSSYEQYF.

The gene calls are TRBV19 and TRBJ2-5; TRBD1 matches at 8 bases. Germline CDR1 and CDR2: LNHDA and SQIVND (reference sequence). The J segment lost 4 bases and the V segment lost 5 bases, leaving 9 bases of the junction unmatched. CDR3 length: 15 residues. The CDR3 region is CASSETGTGSETQYF. The CDR3 DNA is TGTGCCAGTAGTGAGACCGGGACAGGCTCAGAGACCCAGTACTTC.

CDR3 nucleotides: TGTGCCAGCAGCTCCCGACAGCGGGGGAACCAAGAGACCCAGTACTTC. Protein: CASSSRQRGNQETQYF. This chain joins TRBV13 and TRBJ2-5; 8 bases fit TRBD2. In germline, CDR1 is PRHDT, CDR2 FYEKMQ (reference sequence). The trim removed 4 bases at V and 0 bases at J, leaving 7 bases unmatched. The CDR3 sequence is 16 residues long. The full variable domain, with the rest looked up from reference TRBV13 and TRBJ2-5, is AAGVIQSPRHLIKEKRETATLKCYPIPRHDTVYWYQQGPGQDPQFLISFYEKMQSDKGSIPDRFSAQQFSDYHSELNMSSLELGDSALYFCASSSRQRGNQETQYFGPGTRLLVL.

The chain couples TRBV5-1 to TRBJ2-5, with 8 bases lining up with TRBD2. The CDR3 has 14 amino acids. The V segment lost 10 bases and the J segment 3 bases; nucleotides outside the gene matches: 11. Germline values: CDR1 SGHRS, CDR2 YFSETQ. CDR3: CACCGGRGEETQYF. The CDR3 nucleotides are TGCGCCTGCTGCGGGGGGCGGGGGGAAGAGACCCAGTACTTC. Together with reference TRBV5-1 and TRBJ2-5, the CDR3 gives the full variable domain: KAGVTQTPRYLIKTRGQQVTLSCSPISGHRSVSWYQQTPGQGLQFLFEYFSETQRNKGNFPGRFSGRQFSNSRSEMNVSTLELGDSALYLCACCGGRGEETQYFGPGTRLLVL.

The chain combines TRBV27 with TRBJ2-7, with TRBD1 matching over 7 bases. Germline CDR1 reads MNHEY; CDR2 reads SMNVEV (reference sequence). The CDR3 loop spans 18 amino acids. With 5 bases clipped from V and 3 bases from J, the junction kept 19 bases outside the gene matches. CDR3 region: CASSIFGSGGSLSYEQYF. The CDR3 DNA reads as TGTGCCAGCAGTATCTTCGGATCAGGGGGAAGTTTAAGCTACGAGCAGTACTTC.

The chain employs TRBV5-1 and TRBJ1-3, with TRBD1 as a possible D gene (6 bases). The CDR3 runs to 16 residues. The V gene's germline CDR1 is SGHRS and CDR2 YFSETQ. Trimming removed 0 bases at V and 0 bases at J, with 10 bases between. CDR3 coding DNA: TGCGCCAGCAGCTTGGAGCAGGGGTTCTCTGGAAACACCATATATTTT. This translates into CASSLEQGFSGNTIYF. The variable domain in full, completed from reference TRBV5-1 and TRBJ1-3, reads KAGVTQTPRYLIKTRGQQVTLSCSPISGHRSVSWYQQTPGQGLQFLFEYFSETQRNKGNFPGRFSGRQFSNSRSEMNVSTLELGDSALYLCASSLEQGFSGNTIYFGEGSWLTVV.

V is TRBV7-6 and J is TRBJ2-3; TRBD2 matches at 12 bases. From germline, CDR1 is SGHVS and CDR2 FNYEAQ. The ends lost 2 bases at V and 0 bases at J; junction bases unmatched: 6. This CDR3 is 18 amino acids long. CDR3 nucleotide sequence: TGTGCCAGCAGCTTACAACTAGCGGGGGGTCATAGCACAGATACGCAGTATTTT. It translates to CASSLQLAGGHSTDTQYF.

The chain has TRBV9 and TRBJ1-6; no clear D gene. The CDR3 is 14 residues long. Germline CDR1 and CDR2: SGDLS and YYNGEE. V lost 1 base to trimming and J lost 8 bases, with 10 bases between them. The CDR3 is CASSVNTRDSPLHF. The CDR3 DNA sequence: TGTGCCAGCAGCGTAAATACACGGGATTCACCCCTCCACTTT.

The chain employs TRBV10-3 and TRBJ2-3; 10 bases line up with TRBD2. The CDR3 loop spans 16 amino acids. Germline V lookup: CDR1 ENHRY, CDR2 SYGVKD. J gave up 5 bases and V 6 bases, and 11 bases lay outside the gene matches. The CDR3 region has the DNA TGTGCCATCAGCCAGCGGGGGGGCCAGGTAGGAGATACGCAGTATTTT. Translated: CAISQRGGQVGDTQYF.